Each of the 6 T cell receptor beta chains below was sequenced from the same sample in a study of Tregs in tolerant kidney transplant recipients (dated by TCRdb to the late 2010s). Library preparation used the immunoSEQ multiplex PCR assay. This is the immuneACCESS table as TCRdb keeps it, with only in-frame sequences that have V and J called. A part of the clones is gone; compared with another copy, unresolved V genes explain less than half, and the rest is unexplained. The sample includes 50,000 to 75,000 clones, with roughly 98% observed a single time. The leading ten clones occupy 0.3% to 0.4% of the sample. The sample's time point, from its label and the paper: blood sample drawn before combined kidney and bone marrow transplant. Sample: Tregs from blood, taken before the transplant. All receptors derive from a human donor who received a combined kidney and bone marrow transplant.

The chain employs TRBV23-1 and TRBJ2-7; 7 bases are a match to TRBD2. TRBV23-1 is placed among ORFs of uncertain function. The J segment lost 2 bases and the V segment lost 10 bases, leaving 23 bases of the junction unmatched. This CDR3 region has 18 residues. CDR3 in amino acids: CAIKGASGSIPLTYEQYF. CDR3 coding DNA: TGCGCCATAAAAGGGGCTAGCGGCAGTATACCATTAACCTACGAGCAGTACTTC.

This CDR3 reads CASSLVAGVMNTEAFF. CDR3 nucleotides: TGTGCCAGCAGCTTAGTGGCAGGGGTCATGAACACTGAAGCTTTCTTT. The rearrangement links TRBV7-2 to TRBJ1-1, with a tentative D call TRBD1 (6 bases). The V end lost 1 base, the J end lost 0 bases, and 12 bases lay between the germline ends. This CDR3 has 16 residues. The germline CDR1 and CDR2 sequences are SGHTA and FQGNSA.

This chain uses TRBV7-9 with TRBJ2-5; 8 bases agree with TRBD1. With 4 bases clipped from V and 5 bases from J, the junction kept 6 bases outside the gene matches. The CDR3 extends over 14 amino acids. Looked up from germline, CDR1 is SEHNR and CDR2 is FQNEAQ (reference sequence). The DNA for the CDR3 is TGTGCCAGCAGCTCAAGGACAGGGCTGGAGACCCAGTACTTC. It encodes CASSSRTGLETQYF. The variable domain in full, completed from reference TRBV7-9 and TRBJ2-5, reads DTGVSQNPRHKITKRGQNVTFRCDPISEHNRLYWYRQTLGQGPEFLTYFQNEAQLEKSRLLSDRFSAERPKGSFSTLEIQRTEQGDSAMYLCASSSRTGLETQYFGPGTRLLVL.

This rearrangement joins TRBV29-1 to TRBJ1-2, with TRBD1 identical over 10 bases. CDR1 is SQVTM, CDR2 ANQGSEA, per germline. Unmatched junction bases numbered 18, after V lost 6 bases and J lost 5 bases. The length of the CDR3 is 17 residues. The DNA of the CDR3 is TGCAGCGTCGAGCGGTCGGGACAGGGGTTTATGAGATATGGCTACACCTTC. Its protein is CSVERSGQGFMRYGYTF.

The genes are TRBV2 and TRBJ2-3; no definite D call. Per germline, CDR1 SNHLY and CDR2 FYNNEI. The CDR3 spans 17 residues. Deletions cut 4 bases from V and 1 base from J, with 18 bases between. CDR3 DNA sequence: TGTGCCAGCAGTGGGTTTTCCGGAGTGTTCCGCACAGATACGCAGTATTTT. Translating gives CASSGFSGVFRTDTQYF.

This clone was counted once. V gene TRBV29-1 combines with J gene TRBJ1-1; D is uncertain. This CDR3 spans 13 amino acids. CDR1 SQVTM and CDR2 ANQGSEA come from the germline V gene. Trimming stripped 7 bases from V and 2 bases from J, with 14 bases between. CDR3 in DNA: TGCAGCGGAAGCGACTCGTTCAACACTGAAGCTTTCTTT. This translates into CSGSDSFNTEAFF.